Each of the 26 T cell receptor beta chains below was sequenced from the same sample in a study of blood T cell repertoires in COVID-19. Method: immunoSEQ multiplex PCR; TCRdb's copy keeps in-frame clones and lacks some. The sample lists roughly 58,000 clones; about four fifths were seen once. Sequencing was performed on peripheral blood. These receptors were obtained from a man between 65 and 79 years old with active COVID-19.

In its sample, this clone was seen once. The CDR3 is CASSQASEQFF. The CDR3 coding sequence is TGTGCCAGCAGCCAAGCTTCGGAGCAGTTCTTC. This rearrangement joins TRBV3-1 (or the pseudogene TRBV3-2) to TRBJ2-1; D gene unclear. Trimming took off 1 base at V and 10 bases at J, with 5 bases between the two ends. Looked up from germline, CDR1 is LGHDT and CDR2 is YNNKEL (reference sequence). The CDR3 is made up of 11 amino acids.

This clone was observed a handful of times. The V and J genes are TRBV11-3 and TRBJ2-7; 8 bases map to TRBD2. CDR3 length equals 13 residues. With 5 bases clipped from V and 3 bases from J, the junction kept 3 bases outside the gene matches. The V gene's germline CDR1 is SGHNT and CDR2 YENEEA. CDR3 sequence (DNA): TGTGCCAGCAGCCACGGGGGGGACTACGAGCAGTACTTC. Translated, it gives CASSHGGDYEQYF.

The chain combines TRBV7-8 with TRBJ2-1; 11 bases match TRBD2. Per germline, CDR1 SGHVS and CDR2 FQNEAQ. This CDR3 region has 16 residues. Trimming took 4 bases from V and 10 from J; bases not matched to a gene: 12. The CDR3 is CASSSGLAGGWDEQFF. The CDR3 DNA follows: TGTGCCAGCAGCTCGGGTCTAGCGGGAGGATGGGACGAGCAGTTCTTC.

The chain employs TRBV30 and TRBJ1-6, with 7 bases that match TRBD1. Germline V lookup: CDR1 GTSNPN, CDR2 SVGIG (reference sequence). With V trimmed by 2 bases and J by 10 bases, 2 bases remained unmatched. CDR3 length: 12 amino acids. CDR3 sequence reads: CAWSSGGSPLHF. The CDR3 DNA reads TGTGCCTGGAGTTCAGGGGGGTCACCCCTCCACTTT.

The CDR3 nucleotides are TGTGCCACCAGCAGAGGTGGGAACAGGGAGCAAGAGACCCAGTACTTC. It specifies CATSRGGNREQETQYF. V gene TRBV15 combines with J gene TRBJ2-5, with a possible D match to TRBD1 (6 bases). The CDR3 totals 16 residues. CDR1 and CDR2 (germline): LNHNV, YYDKDF (reference sequence). With 1 base removed from V and 2 bases from J, the gap between germline ends came to 14 bases.

V and J are TRBV7-2 and TRBJ2-7; tentatively, D is TRBD2 (5 bases). V lost 1 base, J lost 0 bases, and 7 bases lay in between. The CDR3 loop spans 14 amino acids. Germline CDR1 SGHTA, CDR2 FQGNSA. CDR3 sequence reads: CASSLGENSYEQYF. In nucleotides, the CDR3 is TGTGCCAGCAGCTTAGGGGAGAACTCCTACGAGCAGTACTTC.

The chain recombines TRBV10-3 with TRBJ1-5; 9 nucleotides align to TRBD1. Germline CDR1 is ENHRY and CDR2 is SYGVKD. V dropped 6 bases and J dropped 4; count of bases not matched to a gene: 7. CDR3 length: 15 amino acids. Written as DNA, the CDR3 is TGTGCCATCAGCTTGGGACAGGGAGAGAATCAGCCCCAGCATTTT. Translation: CAISLGQGENQPQHF.

The chain links TRBV7-3 to TRBJ1-5, with D perhaps matching TRBD1 (6 bases). The CDR3 covers 14 residues. Germline V gene sequence: CDR1 SGHTA, CDR2 FQGTGA. Trimming left V 1 base short and J 9 bases short, with 13 bases between. As DNA, the CDR3 is TGTGCCAGCAGCTTAATACAGGGCCAGCCGCCCCAGCATTTT. Translated, it gives CASSLIQGQPPQHF. Complete variable domain (other parts from reference TRBV7-3 and TRBJ1-5): GAGVSQTPSNKVTEKGKYVELRCDPISGHTALYWYRQSLGQGPEFLIYFQGTGAADDSGLPNDRFFAVRPEGSVSTLKIQRTERGDSAVYLCASSLIQGQPPQHFGDGTRLSIL.

This clone was observed once. CDR3: CASSQGSRSGNTIYF. The CDR3 DNA sequence: TGTGCCAGCAGCCAAGGGTCGCGCTCTGGAAACACCATATATTTT. V usage is TRBV3-1 (or the pseudogene TRBV3-2) and J usage is TRBJ1-3; D gene unclear. There are 15 residues in the CDR3. CDR1 and CDR2 (germline): LGHDT, YNNKEL (reference sequence). Trimming took 1 base from V and 0 from J, leaving 7 bases between them.

The chain uses TRBV18 and TRBJ1-1; D may be TRBD1 (5 bases). Germline CDR1 reads KGHSH; CDR2 reads LQKENI. The CDR3 has 15 amino acids. Trimming took off 3 bases at V and 4 bases at J, with 15 bases between the two ends. The CDR3 DNA sequence: TGTGCCAGCTCACCCTATCACAGGACGGCCACTGAAGCTTTCTTT. It codes for CASSPYHRTATEAFF.

The chain couples TRBV7-2 to TRBJ1-5, with 11 bases lining up with TRBD1. The CDR3 totals 16 residues. Germline lookup yields CDR1 SGHTA and CDR2 FQGNSA. The ends lost 5 bases at V and 6 bases at J; junction bases unmatched: 9. Here the CDR3 reads CASSPRTGGGGQPQHF. The CDR3 DNA follows: TGTGCCAGCAGCCCCAGGACAGGGGGCGGGGGTCAGCCCCAGCATTTT.

V and J are TRBV6-2 or TRBV6-3 and TRBJ2-1, with 15 positions matching TRBD2. CDR1 is MNHEY and CDR2 is SVGEGT in the germline V gene. The CDR3 covers 20 residues. The V segment lost 4 bases and the J segment 3 bases; nucleotides outside the gene matches: 13. The CDR3 region is CASSSSGLAGGGEFYNEQFF. CDR3 coding DNA: TGTGCCAGCAGTTCCTCGGGACTAGCGGGAGGAGGTGAGTTCTACAATGAGCAGTTCTTC.

V gene TRBV6-6 combines with J gene TRBJ1-1; TRBD1 agrees at 10 bases. Trimming took 6 bases from V and 4 from J; bases not matched to a gene: 11. Germline values: CDR1 MNHNY, CDR2 SVGAGI (reference sequence). The CDR3 has 16 amino acids. The CDR3 DNA sequence: TGTGCCAGCAGGGCTCGACAGGGGGCGCGTTCCACTGAAGCTTTCTTT. This encodes CASRARQGARSTEAFF.

The rearrangement links TRBV12-3 or TRBV12-4 to TRBJ1-5; D not certain. This CDR3 is 13 amino acids long. Trimming removed 2 bases at V and 4 bases at J, with 6 bases between. CDR3 region: CASSLRENQPQHF. The CDR3 DNA reads TGTGCCAGCAGTTTACGAGAAAATCAGCCCCAGCATTTT.

The chain links TRBV9 to TRBJ2-1; 10 bases line up with TRBD1. Germline assignment: CDR1 SGDLS and CDR2 YYNGEE. The CDR3 spans 15 residues. Unmatched junction bases numbered 8, after V lost 4 bases and J lost 7 bases. The CDR3: CASSITGTGENEQFF. The CDR3 bases are TGTGCCAGCAGCATAACCGGGACAGGGGAAAATGAGCAGTTCTTC.

The CDR3 reads CASRTLAKNIQYF. The CDR3 DNA reads as TGTGCCAGTCGGACTTTAGCCAAAAACATTCAGTACTTC. The chain links TRBV27 to TRBJ2-4; D might be TRBD2 (5 bases). V shed 9 bases and J shed 0 bases, with 9 bases lying between them. Germline assignment: CDR1 MNHEY and CDR2 SMNVEV (reference sequence). The CDR3 consists of 13 residues.

V gene TRBV7-6 combines with J gene TRBJ2-7; D uncertain. Germline V gene data show CDR1 as SGHVS and CDR2 as FNYEAQ. CDR3 length: 14 amino acids. V lost 0 bases and J 0 bases, leaving 6 bases between the germline ends. The CDR3 loop reads CASSLAETSYEQYF. The DNA for the CDR3 is TGTGCCAGCAGCTTAGCGGAGACCTCCTACGAGCAGTACTTC.

V usage is TRBV4-1 and J usage is TRBJ2-3; the match to TRBD1 covers 9 bases. V trimming: 4 bases; J trimming: 0 bases; junction bases outside the gene matches: 17. CDR3 size: 20 residues. Germline V gene sequence: CDR1 MGHRA, CDR2 YSYEKL. The CDR3 DNA is TGCGCCAGCAGCCGCAAAACGGGACAGGGACTTACCATTAGCACAGATACGCAGTATTTT. This translates into CASSRKTGQGLTISTDTQYF.

The CDR3 DNA follows: TGTGCCAGCAGCTTAGTACAGGGCGAGGACTATGGCTACACCTTC. Protein sequence: CASSLVQGEDYGYTF. The chain combines TRBV7-2 with TRBJ1-2, with D possibly TRBD1 on 6 matching bases. In germline, CDR1 is SGHTA, CDR2 FQGNSA. V lost 1 base and J 3 bases, leaving 12 bases between the germline ends. The CDR3 runs 15 residues. Variable domain in full (rest from reference TRBV7-2 and TRBJ1-2): GAGVSQSPSNKVTEKGKDVELRCDPISGHTALYWYRQSLGQGLEFLIYFQGNSAPDKSGLPSDRFSAERTGGSVSTLTIQRTQQEDSAVYLCASSLVQGEDYGYTFGSGTRLTVV.

The chain carries TRBV9 and TRBJ2-1; possibly TRBD2 for D (6 bases). The length of the CDR3 is 17 residues. Trimming removed 3 bases at V and 4 bases at J, with 20 bases between. Germline V gives CDR1 SGDLS, CDR2 YYNGEE. The CDR3 nucleotides read TGTGCCAGCAGCGGAGGACCTTTAGCGGCTGCTTACAATGAGCAGTTCTTC. Amino acid sequence: CASSGGPLAAAYNEQFF.

The chain joins TRBV15 to TRBJ2-3; D possibly corresponds to TRBD2 (6 bases). In germline, CDR1 is LNHNV, CDR2 YYDKDF (reference sequence). This CDR3 spans 15 amino acids. The V gene lost 8 bases and the J gene lost 4 bases, with 19 bases spanning the gap. CDR3 amino acids: CATSFSGTPPDTQYF. The CDR3 region has the DNA TGTGCCACCTCCTTTAGCGGTACCCCCCCAGATACGCAGTATTTT.

V and J are TRBV7-2 and TRBJ1-1; D gene uncertain. Trimming shortened V by 4 bases and J by 5 bases, and 14 bases separated the two germline ends. This CDR3 has 14 amino acids. CDR1 is SGHTA and CDR2 is FQGNSA in the germline V gene. This CDR3 reads CASSSGPGGTEAFF. The CDR3 DNA reads TGTGCCAGCAGCTCGGGCCCGGGAGGGACTGAAGCTTTCTTT.

This clone was detected only a few times. The chain is built from TRBV19 and TRBJ2-3; 7 positions agree with TRBD1. The CDR3 length is 15 residues. In germline, CDR1 is LNHDA, CDR2 SQIVND (reference sequence). J lost 3 bases, V lost 5 bases, and 8 bases had no gene match. The CDR3 nucleotides read TGTGCCAGTAGTTTCGACAGGGCCGCGACAGATACGCAGTATTTT. This sequence encodes CASSFDRAATDTQYF.

CDR3 in DNA: TGTGCCAGCAGACCTAACAGCGCCGGGGGGGAGACCCAGTACTTC. Translated, it gives CASRPNSAGGETQYF. This chain connects TRBV2 to TRBJ2-5; the match to TRBD2 covers 7 bases. V was pared by 6 bases and J by 5 bases, with 12 bases of the junction left unmatched. Per germline, CDR1 SNHLY and CDR2 FYNNEI. This CDR3 is 15 amino acids long.

This clone was seen just once. The chain combines TRBV30 with TRBJ1-2; D may be TRBD1 (5 bases). Germline CDR1 GTSNPN, CDR2 SVGIG (reference sequence). There are 13 residues in the CDR3. V lost 1 base and J 6 bases, leaving 12 bases between the germline ends. CDR3 coding DNA: TGTGCCTGGAGTGGGACGGGGGGAAATGGCTACACCTTC. This encodes CAWSGTGGNGYTF. The variable domain in full, completed from reference TRBV30 and TRBJ1-2, reads SQTIHQWPATLVQPVGSPLSLECTVEGTSNPNLYWYRQAAGRGLQLLFYSVGIGQISSEVPQNLSASRPQDRQFILSSKKLLLSDSGFYLCAWSGTGGNGYTFGSGTRLTVV.

The V and J genes are TRBV4-3 and TRBJ2-5; 12 bases fit TRBD2. CDR1 LGHNA and CDR2 YSLEER come from the germline V gene. After removal of 4 bases from V and 6 bases from J, the junction contained 9 bases not matched to a gene. CDR3 length: 16 amino acids. The CDR3 sequence is CASSPDLAGGPKTQYF. For the CDR3, the DNA is TGCGCCAGCAGCCCAGATCTAGCGGGAGGGCCAAAGACCCAGTACTTC.